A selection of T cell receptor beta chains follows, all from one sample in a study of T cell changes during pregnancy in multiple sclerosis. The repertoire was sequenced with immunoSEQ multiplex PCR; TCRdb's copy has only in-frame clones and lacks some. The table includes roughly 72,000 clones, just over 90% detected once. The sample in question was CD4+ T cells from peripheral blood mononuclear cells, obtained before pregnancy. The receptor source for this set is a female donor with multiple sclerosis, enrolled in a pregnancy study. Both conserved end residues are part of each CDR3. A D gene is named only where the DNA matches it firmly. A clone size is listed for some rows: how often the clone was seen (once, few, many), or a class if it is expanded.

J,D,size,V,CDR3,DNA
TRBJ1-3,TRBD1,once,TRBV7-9,CASSIDREGNTIYF,TGTGCCAGCAGCATCGACAGGGAAGGAAACACCATATATTTT
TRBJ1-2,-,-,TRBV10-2,CASSLGPPGTNGYTF,TGCGCCAGCAGCCTGGGACCGCCGGGGACTAATGGCTACACCTTC
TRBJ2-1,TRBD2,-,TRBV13,CASNPDQGLASYNEQFF,TGTGCCAGCAACCCAGACCAGGGACTAGCTTCCTACAATGAGCAGTTCTTC
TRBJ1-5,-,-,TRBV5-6,CASSRSVNSNQPQHF,TGTGCCAGCAGCCGTTCTGTTAATAGCAATCAGCCCCAGCATTTT
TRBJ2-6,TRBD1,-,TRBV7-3,CASSSPGQGAPGANVLTF,TGTGCCAGCAGCTCACCGGGACAGGGGGCGCCTGGGGCCAACGTCCTGACTTTC
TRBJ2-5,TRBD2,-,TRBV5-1,CASSSPTSGTQETQYF,TGCGCCAGCAGCTCCCCGACTAGCGGGACACAAGAGACCCAGTACTTC
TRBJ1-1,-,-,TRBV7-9,CASSLVLVENTEAFF,TGTGCCAGCAGCTTAGTGCTAGTAGAAAACACTGAAGCTTTCTTT
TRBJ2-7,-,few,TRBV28,CASSLLRGAYEQYF,TGTGCCAGCAGTTTATTGCGGGGAGCCTACGAGCAGTACTTC
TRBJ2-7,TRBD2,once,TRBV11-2,CASSSSSSGIGYEQYF,TGTGCCAGCAGCTCCAGCTCGAGCGGGATCGGGTACGAGCAGTACTTC
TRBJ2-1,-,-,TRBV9,CASSSHPPLGTASYNEQFF,TGTGCCAGCAGCTCCCACCCCCCGCTCGGGACTGCTTCCTACAATGAGCAGTTCTTC
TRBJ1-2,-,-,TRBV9,CASTATVNYGYTF,TGTGCCAGCACCGCGACAGTGAACTATGGCTACACCTTC
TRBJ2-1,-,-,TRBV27,CASSLGMGQVSNEQFF,TGTGCCAGCAGTTTAGGCATGGGTCAGGTGTCCAATGAGCAGTTCTTC
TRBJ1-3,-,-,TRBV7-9,CASSPDSLSGNTIYF,TGTGCCAGCAGCCCGGACAGCCTCTCTGGAAACACCATATATTTT
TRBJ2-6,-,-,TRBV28,CASSQPNRVGANVLTF,TGTGCCAGCAGTCAACCGAACAGGGTTGGGGCCAACGTCCTGACTTTC
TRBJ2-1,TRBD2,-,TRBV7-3,CASSLILPGGLYNEQFF,TGTGCCAGCAGCTTAATATTACCGGGAGGTCTCTACAATGAGCAGTTCTTC
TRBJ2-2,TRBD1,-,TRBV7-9,CATPGGRDTGELFF,TGTGCCACCCCAGGGGGCAGAGACACCGGGGAGCTGTTTTTT
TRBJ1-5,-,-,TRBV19,CASSRTAAGYSNQPQHF,TGTGCCAGTAGTCGGACAGCGGCCGGGTATAGCAATCAGCCCCAGCATTTT
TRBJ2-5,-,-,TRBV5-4,CASSLVGGGWDF,TGTGCCAGCAGCTTAGTAGGAGGGGGCTGGGACTTC
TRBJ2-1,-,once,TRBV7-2,CASSLGRGRTEQFF,TGTGCCAGCAGCTTAGGCAGGGGGAGGACTGAGCAGTTCTTC
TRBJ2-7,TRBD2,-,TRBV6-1,CASGRELFYYEQYF,TGTGCCAGCGGGAGGGAATTGTTTTATTACGAGCAGTACTTC
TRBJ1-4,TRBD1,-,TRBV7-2,CASSPGQGNNEKLFF,TGTGCCAGCAGCCCCGGACAGGGCAACAATGAAAAACTGTTTTTT
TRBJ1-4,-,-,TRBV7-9,CASSPNGGQTNEKLFF,TGTGCCAGCAGCCCAAACGGGGGGCAAACTAATGAAAAACTGTTTTTT
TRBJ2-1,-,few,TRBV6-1,CASRRGLSSYNEQFF,TGTGCCAGCAGGAGAGGGCTCTCCTCCTACAATGAGCAGTTCTTC
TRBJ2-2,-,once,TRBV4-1,CASSQMRRREEGNTGELFF,TGCGCCAGCAGCCAAATGAGGCGCAGGGAGGAGGGTAACACCGGGGAGCTGTTTTTT
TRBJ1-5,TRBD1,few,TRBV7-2,CASSLASGGHQPQHF,TGTGCCAGCAGCTTAGCGTCAGGGGGTCATCAGCCCCAGCATTTT
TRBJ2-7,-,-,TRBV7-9,CASSFGQPLSYEQYF,TGTGCCAGCAGCTTTGGACAGCCCCTCTCCTACGAGCAGTACTTC
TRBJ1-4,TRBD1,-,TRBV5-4,CASSLSGQGKLFF,TGTGCCAGCAGCTTGTCGGGACAGGGAAAACTGTTTTTT
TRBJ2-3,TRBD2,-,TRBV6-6,CASSYGAGGDTDTQYF,TGTGCCAGCAGTTACGGTGCGGGGGGGGACACAGATACGCAGTATTTT
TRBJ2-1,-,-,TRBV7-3,CASRLDSFYNEQFF,TGTGCCAGCAGGTTGGACTCGTTTTACAATGAGCAGTTCTTC
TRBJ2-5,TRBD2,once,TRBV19,CASSFPAGLAGAETQYF,TGTGCCAGTAGTTTCCCTGCGGGACTAGCGGGAGCGGAGACCCAGTACTTC
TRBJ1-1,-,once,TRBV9,CASSVGPDKNTEAFF,TGTGCCAGCAGCGTAGGTCCAGATAAGAACACTGAAGCTTTCTTT
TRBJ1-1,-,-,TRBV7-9,CASSRPGDTEAFF,TGTGCCAGCAGCCGCCCAGGGGACACTGAAGCTTTCTTT
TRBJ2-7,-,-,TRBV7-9,CASTQDTGTSYEQYF,TGTGCCAGCACCCAGGATACAGGGACCTCCTACGAGCAGTACTTC
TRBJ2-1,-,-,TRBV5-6,CASSPRGGNYNEQFF,TGTGCCAGCAGCCCTAGGGGGGGGAATTACAATGAGCAGTTCTTC
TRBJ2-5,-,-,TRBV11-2,CASSSNPTRRETQYF,TGTGCCAGCAGCTCCAACCCGACTCGACGGGAGACCCAGTACTTC
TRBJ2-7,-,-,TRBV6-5,CASTPKDSYYEQYF,TGTGCCAGCACCCCCAAGGACAGTTACTACGAGCAGTACTTC